What follows describes a single T cell receptor (beta chain). The data belong to a study of blood T cell repertoires in COVID-19. Assay used: immunoSEQ multiplex PCR; TCRdb lists only in-frame clones, some missing. Of 99,000 or so clones listed, more than 80% are singletons. CDR3 length: 17 residues. Germline V gene data show CDR1 as MGHRA and CDR2 as YSYEKL. V was pared by 1 base and J by 8 bases, with 18 bases between. The chain joins TRBV4-1 to TRBJ1-6; D might be TRBD1 (5 bases). The sample taken for sequencing was peripheral blood. This TCR came from a man aged 60-69 years with acute or convalescent COVID-19. CDR3 in amino acids: CASSQGKAGQGDSPLHF. For the CDR3, the DNA is TGCGCCAGCAGCCAAGGTAAGGCTGGCCAGGGCGATTCACCCCTCCACTTT.